The clone carrying this TCR beta chain was detected a few times. This sample was taken from a study of T cells in Graves' hyperthyroidism and ophthalmopathy. TCR beta CDR3 sequences were amplified from RNA transcripts. HTBI primers were the set used in a first-round RT-PCR of the TCR CDR3. TCRdb fed the multiplex PCR reads into MiXCR, producing one record per CDR3 protein. Counted here are about 480,000 distinct CDR3 sequences, around 14% occurring once; the ten biggest clones make up around a sixth. The CDR3 runs to 14 residues. With 5 bases clipped from V and 2 bases from J, the junction kept 7 bases outside the gene matches. Germline CDR1 is DFQATT and CDR2 is SNEGSKA (reference sequence).

Sequenced input: blood. This clonotype was sampled from a woman younger than 35 with Graves' hyperthyroidism. V is TRBV20-1 and J is TRBJ2-5; 8 bases line up with TRBD2. The CDR3 nucleotides read TGCAGTGCTCCCGTAATAGCGGGACAAGAGACCCAGTACTTC. The encoded protein is CSAPVIAGQETQYF.